This entry features one T cell receptor (beta chain) sequence. The antigen is unknown. V lost 0 bases and J 5 bases, leaving 8 bases between the germline ends. Germline V gene data show CDR1 as SGHRS and CDR2 as YFSETQ. The CDR3 consists of 14 residues. One entry per CDR3 protein, called by TCRdb with MiXCR from the 5' RACE reads. The sample includes roughly 38,000 distinct CDR3 sequences, 15% to 20% seen only once; the top ten take roughly 45%. This sample was taken from a study of CD8 T cells in ankylosing spondylitis. Findings and limits, study-wide: Among TCR beta sequences, a motif of roughly 8 highly homologous variants appeared characteristic of ankylosing spondylitis blood. Some of the motif variants had earlier been found in reactive arthritis patients' fluid and blood.

The origin of this receptor is a male donor with ankylosing spondylitis or in good health (not recorded which). The genes are TRBV5-1 and TRBJ1-4; D remains ambiguous. Sequenced: blood. CDR3 protein: CASSLVAENEKLFF. CDR3 nucleotide sequence: TGCGCCAGCAGCTTGGTAGCAGAGAATGAAAAACTGTTTTTT.